The clone carrying this T cell receptor beta chain has a count of ten or more. What it recognizes is unknown. V lost 3 bases, J lost 2 bases, and 11 bases lay in between. The germline gives CDR1 SNHLY, CDR2 FYNNEI. The CDR3 runs to 14 residues. The sample comes from a study of T cells in Graves' hyperthyroidism and ophthalmopathy. TCR beta CDR3 regions were amplified from RNA. A first-round RT-PCR of the TCR CDR3 used the HTBI primer set. TCRdb redid the calling of the multiplex PCR reads with MiXCR, one entry per CDR3 protein. The sample holds over 350,000 distinct CDR3 sequences, roughly an eighth seen once. Overall study results and limits: The model forecast ophthalmopathy, anticipating it by a median 6.5 months before onset. A model built on 13 V-J features separated ophthalmopathy from stable hyperthyroidism. Most clonotypes expanded in the thyroid (above 0.001) were also present in blood.

Sample: blood. The rearrangement joins TRBV2 to TRBJ2-7, with D possibly matching TRBD2 (6 bases). The TCR originated in a man between 50 and 59 years old with Graves' ophthalmopathy. The CDR3 sequence: CASSESEGPYEQYF. The CDR3 DNA follows: TGTGCCAGCAGTGAGTCGGAGGGCCCCTACGAGCAGTACTTC.